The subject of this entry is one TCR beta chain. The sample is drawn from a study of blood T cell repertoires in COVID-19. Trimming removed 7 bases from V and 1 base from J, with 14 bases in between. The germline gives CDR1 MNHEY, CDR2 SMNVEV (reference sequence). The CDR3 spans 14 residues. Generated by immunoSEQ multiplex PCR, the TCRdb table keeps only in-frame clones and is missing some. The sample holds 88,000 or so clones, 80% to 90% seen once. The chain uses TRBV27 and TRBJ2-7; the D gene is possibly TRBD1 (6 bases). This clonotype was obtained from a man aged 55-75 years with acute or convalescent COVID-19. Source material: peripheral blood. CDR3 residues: CASKGVLASYEQYF. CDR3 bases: TGTGCCAGCAAGGGGGTTTTGGCTTCCTACGAGCAGTACTTC.